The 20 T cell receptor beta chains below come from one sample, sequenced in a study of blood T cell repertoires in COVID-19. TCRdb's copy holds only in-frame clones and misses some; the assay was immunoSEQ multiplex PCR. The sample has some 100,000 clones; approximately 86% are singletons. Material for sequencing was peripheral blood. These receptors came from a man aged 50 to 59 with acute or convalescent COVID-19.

The CDR3 region is CASSAAGTGGYNEQFF. The CDR3 nucleotides are TGTGCCAGCTCAGCAGCCGGGACAGGGGGATACAATGAGCAGTTCTTC. The chain links TRBV18 to TRBJ2-1, with 11 bases identical to TRBD1. With 5 bases clipped from V and 4 bases from J, the junction kept 7 bases outside the gene matches. Germline lookup yields CDR1 KGHSH and CDR2 LQKENI. The CDR3 has 16 residues.

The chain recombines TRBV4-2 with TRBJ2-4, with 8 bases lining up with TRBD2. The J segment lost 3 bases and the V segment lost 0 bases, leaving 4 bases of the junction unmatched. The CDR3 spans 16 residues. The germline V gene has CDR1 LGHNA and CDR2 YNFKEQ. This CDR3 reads CASSQDETSGKNIQYF. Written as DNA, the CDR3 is TGTGCCAGCAGCCAAGATGAAACTAGCGGCAAAAACATTCAGTACTTC.

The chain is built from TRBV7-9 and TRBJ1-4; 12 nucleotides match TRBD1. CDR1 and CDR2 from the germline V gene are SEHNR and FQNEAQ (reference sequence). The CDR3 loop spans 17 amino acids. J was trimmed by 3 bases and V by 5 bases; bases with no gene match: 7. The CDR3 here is CASSPLGQGAPNEKLFF. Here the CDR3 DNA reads TGTGCCAGCAGCCCCTTGGGACAGGGGGCTCCTAATGAAAAACTGTTTTTT.

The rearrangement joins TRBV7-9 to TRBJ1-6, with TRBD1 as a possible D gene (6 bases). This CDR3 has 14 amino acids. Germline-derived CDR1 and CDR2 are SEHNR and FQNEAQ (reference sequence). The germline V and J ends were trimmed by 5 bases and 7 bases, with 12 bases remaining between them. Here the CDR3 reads CASSNRQENSPLHF. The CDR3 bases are TGTGCCAGCAGCAACAGACAGGAGAATTCACCCCTCCACTTT.

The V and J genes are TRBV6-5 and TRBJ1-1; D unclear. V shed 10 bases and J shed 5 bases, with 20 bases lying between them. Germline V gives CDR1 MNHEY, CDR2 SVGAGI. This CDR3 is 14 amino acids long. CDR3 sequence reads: CATYTRTLGTEAFF. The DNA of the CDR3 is TGTGCCACCTACACTCGGACTCTAGGGACTGAAGCTTTCTTT.

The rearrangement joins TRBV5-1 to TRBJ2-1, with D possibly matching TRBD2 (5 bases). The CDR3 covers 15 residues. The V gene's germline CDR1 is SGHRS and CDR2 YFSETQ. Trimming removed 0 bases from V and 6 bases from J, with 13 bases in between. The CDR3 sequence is CASSLGWESFNEQFF. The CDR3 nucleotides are TGCGCCAGCAGCTTGGGGTGGGAGAGTTTCAATGAGCAGTTCTTC.

CDR3 DNA sequence: TGTGCCAGCAGCCAAGGAGGTGCGGGACGGCTTGGAAACACCATATATTTT. It yields the protein CASSQGGAGRLGNTIYF. This chain links TRBV3-1 (or the pseudogene TRBV3-2) with TRBJ1-3; TRBD1 is a possible D gene (5 bases). Germline V gives CDR1 LGHDT, CDR2 YNNKEL (reference sequence). V gave up 1 base and J gave up 3 bases, with 16 bases separating them. The CDR3 is 17 residues long.

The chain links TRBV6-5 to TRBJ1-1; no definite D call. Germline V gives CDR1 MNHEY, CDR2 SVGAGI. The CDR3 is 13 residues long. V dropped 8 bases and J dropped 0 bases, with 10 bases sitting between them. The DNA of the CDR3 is TGTGCCAGCTGTAGAAGTCTGAACACTGAAGCTTTCTTT. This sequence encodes CASCRSLNTEAFF.

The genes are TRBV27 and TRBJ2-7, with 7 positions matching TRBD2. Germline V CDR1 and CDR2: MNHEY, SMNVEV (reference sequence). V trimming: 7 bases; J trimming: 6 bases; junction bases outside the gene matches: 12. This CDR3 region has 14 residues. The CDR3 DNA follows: TGTGCCAGCACCCCCGTAGCGGGCGCGGGCGAGCAGTACTTC. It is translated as CASTPVAGAGEQYF.

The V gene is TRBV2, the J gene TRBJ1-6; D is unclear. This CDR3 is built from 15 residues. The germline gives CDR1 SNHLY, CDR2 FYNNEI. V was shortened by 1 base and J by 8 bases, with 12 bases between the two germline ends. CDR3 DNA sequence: TGTGCCAGCAGTGAAGTCCACTTAGTGGATTCACCCCTCCACTTT. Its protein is CASSEVHLVDSPLHF.

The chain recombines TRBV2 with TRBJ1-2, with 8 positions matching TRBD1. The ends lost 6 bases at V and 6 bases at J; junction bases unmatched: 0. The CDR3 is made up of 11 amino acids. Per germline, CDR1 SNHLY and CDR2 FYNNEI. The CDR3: CASRQGDGYTF. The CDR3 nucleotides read TGTGCCAGCAGACAGGGGGATGGCTACACCTTC.

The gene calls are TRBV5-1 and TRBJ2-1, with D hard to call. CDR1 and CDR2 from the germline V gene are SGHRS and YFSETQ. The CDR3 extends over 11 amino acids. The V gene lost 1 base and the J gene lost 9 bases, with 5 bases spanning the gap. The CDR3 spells CASSLSLEQFF. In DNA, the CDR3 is TGCGCCAGCAGCTTGTCTCTTGAGCAGTTCTTC.

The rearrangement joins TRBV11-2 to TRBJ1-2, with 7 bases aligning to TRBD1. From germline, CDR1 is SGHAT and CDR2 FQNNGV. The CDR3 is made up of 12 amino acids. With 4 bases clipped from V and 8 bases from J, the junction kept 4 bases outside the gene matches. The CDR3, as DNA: TGTGCCAGCAGCTCACACAGGGGCGGCTACACCTTC. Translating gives CASSSHRGGYTF.

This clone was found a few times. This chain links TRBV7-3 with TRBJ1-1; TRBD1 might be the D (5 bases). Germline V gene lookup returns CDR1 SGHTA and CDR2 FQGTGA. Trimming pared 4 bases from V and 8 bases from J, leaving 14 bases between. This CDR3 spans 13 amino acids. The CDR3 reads CASSSTPGMEAFF. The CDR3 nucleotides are TGTGCCAGCAGCTCAACCCCAGGGATGGAAGCTTTCTTT.

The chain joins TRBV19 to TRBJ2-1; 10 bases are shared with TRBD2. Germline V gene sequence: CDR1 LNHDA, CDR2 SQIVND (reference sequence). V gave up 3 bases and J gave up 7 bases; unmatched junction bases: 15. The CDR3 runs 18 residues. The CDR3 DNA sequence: TGTGCCAGTAGTATTTTCTCGGGGGCAGCGGGAGGGCGGAATGAGCAGTTCTTC. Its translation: CASSIFSGAAGGRNEQFF.

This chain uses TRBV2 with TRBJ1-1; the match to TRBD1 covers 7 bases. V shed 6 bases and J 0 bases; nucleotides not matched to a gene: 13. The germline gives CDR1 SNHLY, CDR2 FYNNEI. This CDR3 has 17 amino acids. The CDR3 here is CASRISQPGQMNTEAFF. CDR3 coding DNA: TGTGCCAGCAGAATAAGTCAACCGGGACAGATGAACACTGAAGCTTTCTTT.

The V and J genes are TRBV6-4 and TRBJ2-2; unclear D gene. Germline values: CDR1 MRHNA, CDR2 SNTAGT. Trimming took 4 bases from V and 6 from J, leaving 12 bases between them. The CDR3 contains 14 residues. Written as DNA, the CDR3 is TGTGCCAGCAGTGTCCTCCACAATTCCGGGGAGCTGTTTTTT. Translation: CASSVLHNSGELFF.

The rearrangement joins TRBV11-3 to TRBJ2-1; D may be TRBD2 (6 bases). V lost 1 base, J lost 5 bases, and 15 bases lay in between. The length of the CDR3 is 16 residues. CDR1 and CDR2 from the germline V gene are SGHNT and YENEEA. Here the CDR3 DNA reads TGTGCCAGCAGCTTAGTTTACCGGGAGCTTCACAATGAGCAGTTCTTC. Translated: CASSLVYRELHNEQFF.

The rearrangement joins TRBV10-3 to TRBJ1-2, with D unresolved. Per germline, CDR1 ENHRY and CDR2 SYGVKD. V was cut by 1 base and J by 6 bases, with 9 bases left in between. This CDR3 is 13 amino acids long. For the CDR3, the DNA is TGTGCCATCAGTGAGTGGGCCTACAATGGCTACACCTTC. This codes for CAISEWAYNGYTF.

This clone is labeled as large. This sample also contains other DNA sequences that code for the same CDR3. The CDR3 spells CASSLVAVTETQYF. The CDR3 DNA is TGTGCCAGCAGCTTAGTTGCGGTAACGGAGACCCAGTACTTC. This rearrangement joins TRBV7-8 to TRBJ2-5; D gene uncertain. Germline V gives CDR1 SGHVS, CDR2 FQNEAQ. The V end lost 1 base, the J end lost 5 bases, and 11 bases lay between the germline ends. The CDR3 is 14 residues long.